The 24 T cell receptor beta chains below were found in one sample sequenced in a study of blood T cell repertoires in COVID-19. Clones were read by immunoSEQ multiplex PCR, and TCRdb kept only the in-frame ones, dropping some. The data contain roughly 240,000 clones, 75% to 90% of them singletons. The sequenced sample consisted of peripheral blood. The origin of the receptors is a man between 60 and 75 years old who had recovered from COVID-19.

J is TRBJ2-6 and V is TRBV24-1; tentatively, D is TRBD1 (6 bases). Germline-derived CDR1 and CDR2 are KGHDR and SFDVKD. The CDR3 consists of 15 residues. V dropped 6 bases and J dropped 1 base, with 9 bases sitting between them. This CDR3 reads CATSHRDSGANVLTF. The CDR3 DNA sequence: TGTGCCACCAGTCACAGGGATTCTGGGGCCAACGTCCTGACTTTC.

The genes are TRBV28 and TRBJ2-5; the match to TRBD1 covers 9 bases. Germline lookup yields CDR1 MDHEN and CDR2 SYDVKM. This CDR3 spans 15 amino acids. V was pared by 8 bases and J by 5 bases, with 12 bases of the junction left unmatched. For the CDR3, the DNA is TGTGCCAGCGCCGTTGGGACAGGGCTTTTTGAGACCCAGTACTTC. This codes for CASAVGTGLFETQYF.

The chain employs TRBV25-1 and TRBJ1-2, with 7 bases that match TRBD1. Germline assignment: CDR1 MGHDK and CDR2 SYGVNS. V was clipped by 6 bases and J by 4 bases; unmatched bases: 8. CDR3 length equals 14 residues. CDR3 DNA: TGTGCCAGCAGGGAACAGGGGAGAATCTATGGCTACACCTTC. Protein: CASREQGRIYGYTF.

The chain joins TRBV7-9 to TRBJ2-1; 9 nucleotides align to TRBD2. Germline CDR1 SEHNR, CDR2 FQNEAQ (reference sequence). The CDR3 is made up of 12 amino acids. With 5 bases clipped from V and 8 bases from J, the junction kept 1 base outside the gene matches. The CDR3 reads CASSTSGYEQFF. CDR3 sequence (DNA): TGTGCCAGCAGCACTAGCGGGTATGAGCAGTTCTTC.

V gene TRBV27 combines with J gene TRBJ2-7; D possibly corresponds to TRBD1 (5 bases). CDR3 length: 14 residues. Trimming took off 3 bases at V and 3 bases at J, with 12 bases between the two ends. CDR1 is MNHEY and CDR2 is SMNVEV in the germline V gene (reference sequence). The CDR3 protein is CASSFQGYYYEQYF. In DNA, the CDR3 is TGTGCCAGCAGTTTCCAGGGATACTACTACGAGCAGTACTTC.

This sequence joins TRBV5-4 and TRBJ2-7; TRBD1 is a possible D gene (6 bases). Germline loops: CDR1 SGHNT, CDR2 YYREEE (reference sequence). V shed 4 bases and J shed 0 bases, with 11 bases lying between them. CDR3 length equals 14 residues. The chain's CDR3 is CASSRDRSSYEQYF. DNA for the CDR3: TGTGCCAGCAGCCGTGACAGGAGCTCCTACGAGCAGTACTTC. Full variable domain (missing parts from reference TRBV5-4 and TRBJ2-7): ETGVTQSPTHLIKTRGQQVTLRCSSQSGHNTVSWYQQALGQGPQFIFQYYREEENGRGNFPPRFSGLQFPNYSSELNVNALELDDSALYLCASSRDRSSYEQYFGPGTRLTVT.

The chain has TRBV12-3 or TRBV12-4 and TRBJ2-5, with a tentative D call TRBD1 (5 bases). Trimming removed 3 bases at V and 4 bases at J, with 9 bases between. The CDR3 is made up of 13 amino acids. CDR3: CASSFDRRETQYF. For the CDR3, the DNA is TGTGCCAGCAGTTTCGACAGAAGAGAGACCCAGTACTTC.

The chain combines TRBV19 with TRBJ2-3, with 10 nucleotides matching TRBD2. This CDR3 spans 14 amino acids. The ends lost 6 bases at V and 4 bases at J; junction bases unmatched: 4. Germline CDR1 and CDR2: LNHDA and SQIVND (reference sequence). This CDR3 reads CASSSTSGPDTQYF. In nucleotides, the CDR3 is TGTGCCAGTAGCTCGACTAGCGGGCCAGATACGCAGTATTTT. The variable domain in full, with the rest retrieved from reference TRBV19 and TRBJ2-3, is DGGITQSPKYLFRKEGQNVTLSCEQNLNHDAMYWYRQDPGQGLRLIYYSQIVNDFQKGDIAEGYSVSREKKESFPLTVTSAQKNPTAFYLCASSSTSGPDTQYFGPGTRLTVL.

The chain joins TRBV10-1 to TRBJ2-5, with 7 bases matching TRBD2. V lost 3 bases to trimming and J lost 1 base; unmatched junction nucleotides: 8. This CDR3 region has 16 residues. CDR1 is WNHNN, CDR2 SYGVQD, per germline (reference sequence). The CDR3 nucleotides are TGCGCCAGCAGTGAAGGCGGGAGCAGGTTCCAAGAGACCCAGTACTTC. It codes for CASSEGGSRFQETQYF.

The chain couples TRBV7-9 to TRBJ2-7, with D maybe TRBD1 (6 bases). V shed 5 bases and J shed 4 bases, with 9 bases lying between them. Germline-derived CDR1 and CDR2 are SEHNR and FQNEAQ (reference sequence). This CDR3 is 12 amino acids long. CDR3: CASSATGYEQYF. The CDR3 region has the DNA TGTGCCAGCAGCGCTACAGGGTACGAGCAGTACTTC.

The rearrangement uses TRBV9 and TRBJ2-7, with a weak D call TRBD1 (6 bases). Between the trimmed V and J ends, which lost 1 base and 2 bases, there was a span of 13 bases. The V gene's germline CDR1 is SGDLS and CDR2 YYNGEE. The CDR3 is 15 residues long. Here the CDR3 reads CASSVRGGSPYEQYF. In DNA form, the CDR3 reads TGTGCCAGCAGCGTACGAGGGGGATCCCCCTACGAGCAGTACTTC.

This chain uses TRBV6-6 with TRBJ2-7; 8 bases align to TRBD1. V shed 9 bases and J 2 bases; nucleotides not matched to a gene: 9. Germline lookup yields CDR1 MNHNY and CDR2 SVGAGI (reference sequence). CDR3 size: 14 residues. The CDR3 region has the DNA TGTGCCAGTGGGGGGACAGGCAACCCCTACGAGCAGTACTTC. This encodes CASGGTGNPYEQYF.

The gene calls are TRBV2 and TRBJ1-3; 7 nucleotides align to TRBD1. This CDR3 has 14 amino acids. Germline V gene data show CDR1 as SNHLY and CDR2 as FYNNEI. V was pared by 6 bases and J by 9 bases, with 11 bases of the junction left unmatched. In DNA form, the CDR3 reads TGTGCCAGCAGGGAACAGGGGCCGGCGATCACCATATATTTT. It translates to CASREQGPAITIYF.

CDR3 sequence (DNA): TGTGCCAGCAGCCCCTATTGGGGGTCCGGGGGATTGGGTCAGCCCCAGCATTTT. It translates to CASSPYWGSGGLGQPQHF. This chain connects TRBV7-8 to TRBJ1-5; tentatively, D is TRBD1 (5 bases). CDR3 size: 18 residues. Deletions cut 5 bases from V and 6 bases from J, with 26 bases between. Germline lookup yields CDR1 SGHVS and CDR2 FQNEAQ.

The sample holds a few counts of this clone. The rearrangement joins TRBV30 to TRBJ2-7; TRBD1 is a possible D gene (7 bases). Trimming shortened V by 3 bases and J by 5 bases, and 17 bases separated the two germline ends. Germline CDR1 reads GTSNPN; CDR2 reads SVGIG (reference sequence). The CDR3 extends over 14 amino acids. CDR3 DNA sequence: TGTGCCTGGAGCCGAGGAGGGGGCTCGGACGAGCAGTACTTC. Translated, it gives CAWSRGGGSDEQYF.

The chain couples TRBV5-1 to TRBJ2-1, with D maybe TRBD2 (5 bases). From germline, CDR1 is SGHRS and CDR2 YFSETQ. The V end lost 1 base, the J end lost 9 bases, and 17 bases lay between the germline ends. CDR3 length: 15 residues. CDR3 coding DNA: TGCGCCAGCAGCTTGCTAAGGAGTCCCGAGGGTGAGCAGTTCTTC. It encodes CASSLLRSPEGEQFF.

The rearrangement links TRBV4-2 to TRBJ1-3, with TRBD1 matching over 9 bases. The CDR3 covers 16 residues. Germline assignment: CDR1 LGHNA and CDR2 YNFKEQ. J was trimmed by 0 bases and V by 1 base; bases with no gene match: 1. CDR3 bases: TGTGCCAGCAGCCAAGGGGACAGGGCCTCTGGAAACACCATATATTTT. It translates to CASSQGDRASGNTIYF.

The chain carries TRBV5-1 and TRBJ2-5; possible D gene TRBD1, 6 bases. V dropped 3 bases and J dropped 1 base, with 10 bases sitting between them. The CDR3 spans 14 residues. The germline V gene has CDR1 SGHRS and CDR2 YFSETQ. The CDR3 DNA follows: TGCGCCAGCAGCTACGGACAGCCCCAAGAGACCCAGTACTTC. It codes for CASSYGQPQETQYF.

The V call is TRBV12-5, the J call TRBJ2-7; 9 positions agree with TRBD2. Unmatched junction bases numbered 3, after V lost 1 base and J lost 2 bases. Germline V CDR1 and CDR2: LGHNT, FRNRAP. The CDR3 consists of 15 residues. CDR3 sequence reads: CASGLALAGAYEQYF. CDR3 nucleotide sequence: TGTGCTAGTGGTTTGGCACTAGCGGGTGCCTACGAGCAGTACTTC. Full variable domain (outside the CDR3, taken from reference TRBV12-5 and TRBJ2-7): DARVTQTPRHKVTEMGQEVTMRCQPILGHNTVFWYRQTMMQGLELLAYFRNRAPLDDSGMPKDRFSAEMPDATLATLKIQPSEPRDSAVYFCASGLALAGAYEQYFGPGTRLTVT.

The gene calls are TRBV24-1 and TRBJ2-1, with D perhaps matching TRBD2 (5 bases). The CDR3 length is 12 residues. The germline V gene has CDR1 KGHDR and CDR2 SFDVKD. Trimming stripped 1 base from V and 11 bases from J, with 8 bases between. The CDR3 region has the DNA TGTGCCACCAGTGATTTACGGAGGCAGCAGTTCTTC. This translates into CATSDLRRQQFF.

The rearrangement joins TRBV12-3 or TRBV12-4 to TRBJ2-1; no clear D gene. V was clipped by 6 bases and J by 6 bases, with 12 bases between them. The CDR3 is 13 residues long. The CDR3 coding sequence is TGTGCCAGCAGATATATGAGCGTCAATGAGCAGTTCTTC. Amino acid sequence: CASRYMSVNEQFF.

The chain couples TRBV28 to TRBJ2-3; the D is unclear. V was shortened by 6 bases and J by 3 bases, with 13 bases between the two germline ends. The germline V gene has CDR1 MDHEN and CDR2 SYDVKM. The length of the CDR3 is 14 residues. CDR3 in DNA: TGTGCCAGCAGACTTGCCGTCGGGACAGATACGCAGTATTTT. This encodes CASRLAVGTDTQYF.

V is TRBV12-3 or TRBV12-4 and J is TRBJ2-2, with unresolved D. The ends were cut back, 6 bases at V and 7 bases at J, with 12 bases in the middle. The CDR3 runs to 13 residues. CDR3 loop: CASSNLGVGELFF. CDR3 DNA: TGTGCCAGCAGCAACCTAGGTGTCGGGGAGCTGTTTTTT.

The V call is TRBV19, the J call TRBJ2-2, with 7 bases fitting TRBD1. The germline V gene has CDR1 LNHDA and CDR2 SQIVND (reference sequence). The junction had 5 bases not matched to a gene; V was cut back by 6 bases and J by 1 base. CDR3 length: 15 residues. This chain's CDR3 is CASRLGDRNTGELFF. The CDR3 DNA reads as TGTGCCAGTAGATTAGGGGACAGGAACACCGGGGAGCTGTTTTTT.